The 15 T cell receptor beta chains below come from one sample, sequenced in a study of spatial heterogeneity in lung cancer. The study's findings and limits: In tumors, expanded intratumoral alpha and beta TCR counts tracked mutation counts.

A single record per CDR3 protein comes from TCRdb applying MiXCR to the 5' RACE reads. The table has roughly 23,000 distinct CDR3 sequences, more than 4.5% seen once. Their antigens are not known. As to time point: sample taken at primary tumor resection. This sample comprised lung tumor tissue, obtained at surgery. These receptors were obtained from a male donor with early-stage non-small cell lung cancer.

This clonotype occurred many times. The chain joins TRBV20-1 to TRBJ2-7; D is unclear. The CDR3 length is 14 residues. Germline V lookup: CDR1 DFQATT, CDR2 SNEGSKA (reference sequence). Trimming shortened V by 4 bases and J by 6 bases, and 19 bases separated the two germline ends. CDR3 nucleotides: TGCAGTGCTAAGTATCGTGGGGTTTTGATCGAGCAGTACTTC. Its translation: CSAKYRGVLIEQYF.

This clonotype was detected many times. CDR3 nucleotides: TGCAGCGTTGAACACAGCAAAGAGACCCAGTACTTC. It yields the protein CSVEHSKETQYF. The chain links TRBV29-1 to TRBJ2-5; the D is unclear. This CDR3 spans 12 amino acids. Germline-derived CDR1 and CDR2 are SQVTM and ANQGSEA. V was pared by 2 bases and J by 3 bases, with 7 bases between. Using reference TRBV29-1 and TRBJ2-5 for the parts outside the CDR3, the full variable domain is SAVISQKPSRDICQRGTSLTIQCQVDSQVTMMFWYRQQPGQSLTLIATANQGSEATYESGFVIDKFPISRPNLTFSTLTVSNMSPEDSSIYLCSVEHSKETQYFGPGTRLLVL.

This clonotype has ten or more counts. CDR3 bases: TGTGCCAGCAGCCCCCGAGGTCTAGGGGACAGGGCTTTCTACGAGCAGTACTTC. Residues: CASSPRGLGDRAFYEQYF. The chain has TRBV9 and TRBJ2-7; 9 nucleotides agree with TRBD1. J was trimmed by 3 bases and V by 4 bases; bases with no gene match: 17. Germline CDR1 SGDLS, CDR2 YYNGEE. The CDR3 has 18 residues.

The CDR3 DNA reads as TGCGCCAGCAGCCAAGGGACAGGGAGGGGCTACGAGCAGTACTTC. This encodes CASSQGTGRGYEQYF. The rearrangement uses TRBV4-3 and TRBJ2-7; a weak D match, TRBD1 (8 bases). The CDR3 totals 15 residues. Trimming removed 1 base at V and 3 bases at J, with 13 bases between. Looked up from germline, CDR1 is LGHNA and CDR2 is YSLEER.

This clonotype was recorded many times. This chain connects TRBV12-3 or TRBV12-4 to TRBJ2-2; D is ambiguous. The CDR3 extends over 13 amino acids. V was pared by 2 bases and J by 1 base, with 2 bases between. CDR3 nucleotides: TGTGCCAGCAGTTTACAGAACACCGGGGAGCTGTTTTTT. Translating gives CASSLQNTGELFF.

This clonotype was observed a handful of times. With a much larger clone just one base away, this may be a read error. The DNA of the CDR3 is TGTGCCATCAGTGGGGGGGAGTACGAGCAGTACTTC. Translating gives CAISGGEYEQYF. The chain carries TRBV10-3 and TRBJ2-7, with D perhaps TRBD2 (6 bases). CDR1 is ENHRY, CDR2 SYGVKD, per germline. This CDR3 has 12 residues. The V gene lost 4 bases and the J gene lost 4 bases, with 8 bases spanning the gap.

Many counts were recorded for this clonotype. The chain joins TRBV20-1 to TRBJ2-2; perhaps TRBD1 as D (6 bases). Germline-derived CDR1 and CDR2 are DFQATT and SNEGSKA (reference sequence). This CDR3 has 13 residues. Trimming stripped 6 bases from V and 6 bases from J, with 14 bases between. CDR3: CSAIRKGAGELFF. CDR3 in DNA: TGCAGTGCCATAAGGAAGGGGGCCGGGGAGCTGTTTTTT.

This clonotype was seen repeatedly, ten times or more. The chain is built from TRBV5-1 and TRBJ2-3; no firm D call. From germline, CDR1 is SGHRS and CDR2 YFSETQ. Deletions cut 2 bases from V and 2 bases from J, with 12 bases between. The CDR3 spans 15 residues. This CDR3 reads CASSFTGFSTDTQYF. DNA for the CDR3: TGCGCCAGCAGCTTCACCGGGTTTTCCACAGATACGCAGTATTTT.

This clonotype was counted many times. The chain carries TRBV28 and TRBJ2-7, with 7 bases that match TRBD1. V was pared by 2 bases and J by 0 bases, with 7 bases of the junction left unmatched. Per germline, CDR1 MDHEN and CDR2 SYDVKM. The CDR3 consists of 16 residues. The CDR3 nucleotides read TGTGCCAGCAGTTTACGCCCCGGGGACAGCTCCTACGAGCAGTACTTC. Translated: CASSLRPGDSSYEQYF.

Many counts were recorded for this clonotype. J is TRBJ2-7 and V is TRBV12-3 or TRBV12-4; 10 positions agree with TRBD1. V lost 5 bases and J lost 2; bases outside the gene matches: 3. The length of the CDR3 is 14 residues. CDR3 in DNA: TGTGCCAGCAGTCCAGGACAGGGGGCCTACGAGCAGTACTTC. Translated: CASSPGQGAYEQYF.

This clonotype occurred many times. CDR3 protein: CASRFDTGELFF. The CDR3 nucleotides are TGCGCCAGCAGATTTGACACCGGGGAGCTGTTTTTT. The chain carries TRBV5-1 and TRBJ2-2; D is unclear. The V gene's germline CDR1 is SGHRS and CDR2 YFSETQ. This CDR3 spans 12 amino acids. V was cut by 5 bases and J by 3 bases, with 5 bases left in between.

This clonotype came up many times. The V call is TRBV28, the J call TRBJ2-1, with 9 bases fitting TRBD2. Germline values: CDR1 MDHEN, CDR2 SYDVKM. The V segment lost 5 bases and the J segment 8 bases; nucleotides outside the gene matches: 10. The CDR3 has 15 residues. CDR3 sequence (DNA): TGTGCCAGCAGTCCATCTAGCGGGGCGATGGATGAGCAGTTCTTC. Protein: CASSPSSGAMDEQFF.

In its sample, this clonotype was seen many times. The chain carries TRBV2 and TRBJ2-7, with a tentative D call TRBD2 (5 bases). Germline values: CDR1 SNHLY, CDR2 FYNNEI. There are 15 residues in the CDR3. V was pared by 1 base and J by 2 bases, with 12 bases between. CDR3 sequence: CASSEGLGLTYEQYF. The CDR3 DNA follows: TGTGCCAGCAGTGAAGGTTTAGGACTCACCTACGAGCAGTACTTC.

This clonotype was recorded at least ten times. The genes are TRBV9 and TRBJ2-1; TRBD2 might be the D (6 bases). Between the trimmed V and J ends, which lost 4 bases and 5 bases, there was a span of 16 bases. Germline lookup yields CDR1 SGDLS and CDR2 YYNGEE. The CDR3 has 15 amino acids. The DNA of the CDR3 is TGTGCCAGCAGCCCAGGGCTAGCGCCGAACAATGAGCAGTTCTTC. This sequence encodes CASSPGLAPNNEQFF.

Many counts were recorded for this clonotype. The chain carries TRBV28 and TRBJ1-1, with 7 bases matching TRBD1. The CDR3 runs to 15 residues. The germline gives CDR1 MDHEN, CDR2 SYDVKM. The J segment lost 4 bases and the V segment lost 3 bases, leaving 8 bases of the junction unmatched. CDR3 sequence reads: CASSLAGGRGTEAFF. CDR3 bases: TGTGCCAGCAGTTTGGCAGGGGGAAGGGGCACTGAAGCTTTCTTT.